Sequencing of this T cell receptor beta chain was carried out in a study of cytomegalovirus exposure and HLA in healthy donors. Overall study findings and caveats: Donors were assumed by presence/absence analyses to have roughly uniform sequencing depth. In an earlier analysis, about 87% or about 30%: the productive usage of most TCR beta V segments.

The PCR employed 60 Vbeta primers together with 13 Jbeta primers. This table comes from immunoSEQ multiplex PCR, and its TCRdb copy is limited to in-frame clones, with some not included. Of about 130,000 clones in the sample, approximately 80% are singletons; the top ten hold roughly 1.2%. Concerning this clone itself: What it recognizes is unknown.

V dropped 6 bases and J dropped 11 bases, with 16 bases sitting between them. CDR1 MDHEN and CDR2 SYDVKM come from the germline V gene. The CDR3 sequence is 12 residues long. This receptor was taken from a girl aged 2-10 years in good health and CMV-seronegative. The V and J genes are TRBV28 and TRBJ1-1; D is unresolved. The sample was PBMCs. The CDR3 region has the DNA TGTGCCAGCAGCCTAAGGGCCGGGGTCGCTTTCTTT. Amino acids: CASSLRAGVAFF.